This record concerns one TCR beta chain sequence. It lacks a known antigen. The sample holds no much larger clone one base away, and base qualities are not on file. This specimen's time point label, interpreted: recipient sample about 28 days before transplant, after cytoreduction. Recipient blood was collected about 28 days before transplant and at days 30, 100 and 180 after transplant. Nuclei Lysis Solution was used to extract genomic DNA from fresh or cryopreserved unfractionated peripheral blood mononuclear cells. The data derive from a study of T cell clonotyping in hematopoietic cell transplantation (dated by TCRdb to the early 2020s). Some background on the complete study: Recipient samples taken before transplant were obtained following cytoreduction. In the study, approximately 140 blood samples were gathered from under 45 consecutive transplant recipients and their related donors. Patients were recruited between late 2015 and 2017 and followed until September 2020 or death. Summary of the overall study and its limitations: Inverse Simpson Index values from donors and from recipients before transplant predicted broader TCR repertoire diversity after transplant. Recipient TCR diversity fell after transplant, with pathologically expanded clonotypes rising progressively from day 30 to day 180. Overlap with donor repertoires was found for only a small fraction of recipient repertoires, with over 95% found to appear de novo at the given depth. The sample size was limited, and CD4 and CD8 repertoire contributions could not be separated because cells were not sorted.

TCR beta CDR3 regions were amplified from genomic DNA with the immunoSEQ assay, a bias-controlled multiplex PCR using V- and J-specific primers. A proprietary barcode and Illumina adapter sequences were added to the CDR3 amplicons in a second PCR step. CDR3 libraries were sequenced on an Illumina MiSeq instrument. Per the authors' processing: immunoSEQ Analyzer 3.0 was used for export and quality control, with R Bioconductor and Immunarch used for downstream analyses. Only productive rearrangements in the normalized downsampled data set went into calculating the repertoire metrics. Pathologically expanded clonotypes were defined as those larger than 5 templates in the normalized cohort. The Inverse Simpson Index served as the measure of repertoire diversity. The non-normalized data set was used for CMV-specificity analyses so that all clonotypes could be captured. TCRdb took this table from immuneACCESS and kept in-frame rearrangements with V and J called. Such tables lack part of the clones; where checked against another copy, unresolved V genes explain under half of the gap, and the rest is unexplained. The DNA gave D and trimming, while V, J and clone size come from that table. The sample table lists about 36,000 clones, 90% to 95% of them with a count of one. The top ten clonotypes cover around 1.6% of the sample.

The source is a man in his forties or fifties with chronic myeloid leukemia. Some clones in this sample may be carry-over from other donors' samples. This material consisted of peripheral blood mononuclear cells, taken before stem cell transplant.

The nucleotides are TGTGCCAGCAGCCAGGAGCCCCGGGACAGGGACCTTGAAGCTTTCTTT. Translated, it reads CASSQEPRDRDLEAFF. The sequence is built from TRBV11-2 and TRBJ1-1, with TRBD1 matching 9 junction bases. V is cut back by 5 bases and J by 7 bases, with 14 bases in the junction unmatched. From a lookup of the germline V gene, CDR1 and CDR2 are SGHAT and FQNNGV. The CDR3 has 16 amino acids, counting the end cysteine and phenylalanine. Of all the DNA, just the CDR3 is kept, 48 bases in frame from base 1.